This TCR beta chain was found in a study of beta chain features in type 1 diabetes. Reverse transcription of all isolated RNA meant that expressed TCRB transcripts were sequenced. Clones were sequenced by immunoSEQ multiplex PCR, and TCRdb holds only the in-frame ones, with some missing. This table holds 900,000 or so clones, 17% found once. This clone was counted only a few times. Its antigen is currently unknown. Findings and limits, study-wide: Type 1 diabetes patients had TCRB CDR3s that were shorter (moderately but significantly so) in all four CD4+ subsets.

Per germline, CDR1 LNHNV and CDR2 YYDKDF (reference sequence). The CDR3 loop spans 15 amino acids. V was pared by 1 base and J by 1 base, with 8 bases between. Sequenced material: naive CD4+ T cells from blood. J is TRBJ1-5 and V is TRBV15; no reliable D call. This TCR came from a woman aged 18-29 years in good health. CDR3 bases: TGTGCCACCAGCAGAGGTGTGAACAGCAATCAGCCCCAGCATTTT. Protein sequence: CATSRGVNSNQPQHF.